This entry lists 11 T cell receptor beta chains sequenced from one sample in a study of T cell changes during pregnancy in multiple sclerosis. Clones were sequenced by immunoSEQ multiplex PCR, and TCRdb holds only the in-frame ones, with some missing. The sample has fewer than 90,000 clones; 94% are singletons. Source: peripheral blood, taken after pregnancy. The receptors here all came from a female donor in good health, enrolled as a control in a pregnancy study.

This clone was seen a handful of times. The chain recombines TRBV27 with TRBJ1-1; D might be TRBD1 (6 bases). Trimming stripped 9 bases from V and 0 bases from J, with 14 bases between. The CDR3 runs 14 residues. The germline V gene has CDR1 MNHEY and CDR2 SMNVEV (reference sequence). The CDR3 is CASRRGGMNTEAFF. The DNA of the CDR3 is TGTGCCAGTCGGAGGGGGGGGATGAACACTGAAGCTTTCTTT.

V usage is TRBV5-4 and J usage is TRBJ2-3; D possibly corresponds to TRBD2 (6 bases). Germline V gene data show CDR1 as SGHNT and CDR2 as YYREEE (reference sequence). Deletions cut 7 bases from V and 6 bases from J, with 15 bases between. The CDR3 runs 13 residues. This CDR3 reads CASSSGRMDTQYF. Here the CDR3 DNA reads TGTGCCAGCTCCTCAGGGAGGATGGATACGCAGTATTTT.

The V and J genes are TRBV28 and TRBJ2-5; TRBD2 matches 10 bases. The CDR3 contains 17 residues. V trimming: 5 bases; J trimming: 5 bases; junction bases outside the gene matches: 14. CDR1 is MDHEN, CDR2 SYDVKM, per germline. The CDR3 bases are TGTGCCAGCAGTACCCTGCGGAGCGGGAGGGCCGGGGAGACCCAGTACTTC. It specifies CASSTLRSGRAGETQYF.

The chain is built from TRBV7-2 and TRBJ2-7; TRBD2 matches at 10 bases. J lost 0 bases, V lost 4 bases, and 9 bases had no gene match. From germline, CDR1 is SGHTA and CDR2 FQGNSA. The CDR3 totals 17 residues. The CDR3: CASSSPGLADYSYEQYF. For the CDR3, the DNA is TGTGCCAGCAGCTCTCCCGGACTAGCGGACTACTCCTACGAGCAGTACTTC.

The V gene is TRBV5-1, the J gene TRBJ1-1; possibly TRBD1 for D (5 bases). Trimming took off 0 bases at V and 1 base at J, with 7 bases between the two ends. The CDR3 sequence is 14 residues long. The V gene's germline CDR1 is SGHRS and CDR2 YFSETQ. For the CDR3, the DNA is TGCGCCAGCAGCTTGGACACAGGGAACACTGAAGCTTTCTTT. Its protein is CASSLDTGNTEAFF.

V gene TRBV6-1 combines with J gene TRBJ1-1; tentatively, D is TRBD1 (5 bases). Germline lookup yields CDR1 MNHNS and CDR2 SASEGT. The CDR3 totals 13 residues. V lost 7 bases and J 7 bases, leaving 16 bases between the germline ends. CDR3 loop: CASTWGGRGEAFF. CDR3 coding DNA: TGTGCCAGCACCTGGGGGGGGAGGGGTGAAGCTTTCTTT.

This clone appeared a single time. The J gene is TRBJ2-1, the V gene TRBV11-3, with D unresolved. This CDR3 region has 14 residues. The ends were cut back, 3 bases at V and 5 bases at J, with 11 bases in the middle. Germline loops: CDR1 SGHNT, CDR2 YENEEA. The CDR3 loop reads CASSLTSRDNEQFF. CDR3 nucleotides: TGTGCCAGCAGCTTGACGTCTCGGGACAATGAGCAGTTCTTC.

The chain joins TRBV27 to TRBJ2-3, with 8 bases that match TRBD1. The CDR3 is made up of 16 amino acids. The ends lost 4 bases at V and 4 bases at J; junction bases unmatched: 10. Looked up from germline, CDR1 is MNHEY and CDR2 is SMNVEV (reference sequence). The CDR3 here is CASSSNYRGRPDTQYF. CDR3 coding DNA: TGTGCCAGCAGTTCGAACTACAGGGGGAGGCCAGATACGCAGTATTTT.

CDR3 DNA: TGTGCCAGCAGTCCGACTAGCGGGAGTACCGGGGAGCTGTTTTTT. It codes for CASSPTSGSTGELFF. The V gene is TRBV7-6, the J gene TRBJ2-2; 12 bases are shared with TRBD2. This CDR3 is 15 amino acids long. V dropped 6 bases and J dropped 5; count of bases not matched to a gene: 4. The germline gives CDR1 SGHVS, CDR2 FNYEAQ.

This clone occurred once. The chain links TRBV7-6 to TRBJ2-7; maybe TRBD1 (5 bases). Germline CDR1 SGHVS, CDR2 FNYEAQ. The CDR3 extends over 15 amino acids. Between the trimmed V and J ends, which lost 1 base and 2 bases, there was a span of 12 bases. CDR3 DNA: TGTGCCAGCAGCTTAGGAGGATCAGGGACCTACGAGCAGTACTTC. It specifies CASSLGGSGTYEQYF.

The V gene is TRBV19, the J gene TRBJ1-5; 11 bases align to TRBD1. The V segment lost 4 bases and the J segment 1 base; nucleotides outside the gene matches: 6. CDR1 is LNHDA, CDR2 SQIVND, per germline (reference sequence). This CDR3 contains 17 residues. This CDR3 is CASSRGQGAISNQPQHF. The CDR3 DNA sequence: TGTGCCAGTAGTAGAGGACAGGGGGCAATAAGCAATCAGCCCCAGCATTTT.